Following are 31 T cell receptor beta chains from one sample sequenced in a study of PD-1 blockade in classical Hodgkin lymphoma. Specified time point: cycle 4 day 1 (C4D1), after 6 weeks of nivolumab. Each patient experienced a relapse that followed autologous stem cell transplantation, and brentuximab vedotin exposure varied. Measured with immunoSEQ multiplex PCR; TCRdb has only the in-frame clones, and not every one. The sample lists roughly 100,000 clones, 93% occurring once. The input for sequencing was peripheral blood mononuclear cells (PBMCs), taken before the fourth cycle of nivolumab. All receptors derive from a human donor with classical Hodgkin lymphoma.

This chain links TRBV13 with TRBJ1-1; D call uncertain. The V gene's germline CDR1 is PRHDT and CDR2 FYEKMQ (reference sequence). CDR3 length equals 11 residues. V was trimmed by 5 bases and J by 2 bases, leaving 3 bases between them. CDR3 region: CASSANTEAFF. CDR3 DNA sequence: TGTGCCAGCAGCGCAAACACTGAAGCTTTCTTT.

The genes are TRBV2 and TRBJ1-2; D is possibly TRBD1 (5 bases). The V gene's germline CDR1 is SNHLY and CDR2 FYNNEI. This CDR3 spans 13 amino acids. V was pared by 8 bases and J by 7 bases, with 17 bases between. CDR3 residues: CASRPGGSIGYTF. CDR3 DNA: TGTGCCAGCCGCCCCGGGGGATCTATTGGCTACACCTTC.

The V call is TRBV19, the J call TRBJ2-1; TRBD1 agrees at 7 bases. The CDR3 totals 14 residues. CDR1 is LNHDA, CDR2 SQIVND, per germline (reference sequence). The junction had 5 bases not matched to a gene; V was cut back by 5 bases and J by 4 bases. CDR3 in amino acids: CASSFRTGYNEQFF. CDR3 in DNA: TGTGCCAGTAGTTTCCGGACAGGATACAATGAGCAGTTCTTC.

Here the CDR3 reads CASSLEATVAEAFF. Written as DNA, the CDR3 is TGTGCCAGCAGCTTGGAGGCGACAGTGGCTGAAGCTTTCTTT. V is TRBV5-4 and J is TRBJ1-1; the D gene is possibly TRBD1 (5 bases). This CDR3 is built from 14 residues. V lost 0 bases to trimming and J lost 6 bases, with 12 bases between them. Germline V gene sequence: CDR1 SGHNT, CDR2 YYREEE (reference sequence).

The rearrangement joins TRBV30 to TRBJ1-5; D remains ambiguous. The CDR3 sequence is 14 residues long. V was cut by 3 bases and J by 7 bases, with 16 bases left in between. CDR1 is GTSNPN and CDR2 is SVGIG in the germline V gene (reference sequence). In DNA form, the CDR3 reads TGTGCCTGGAGCACGGGAGGAGTGAGACAGCCCCAGCATTTT. Protein: CAWSTGGVRQPQHF.

This chain uses TRBV21-1 with TRBJ1-1. TRBV21-1 is marked as a pseudogene. This CDR3 has 11 residues. CDR3 amino acids: CASSRNTEAFF. CDR3 DNA: TGTGCCAGCAGCAGGAACACTGAAGCTTTCTTT.

In DNA, the CDR3 is TGTGCCAGCAGTCGCGACAGGTCCACAGATACGCAGTATTTT. It is translated as CASSRDRSTDTQYF. The J gene is TRBJ2-3, the V gene TRBV28, with TRBD1 as a possible D gene (6 bases). Trimming cost V 5 bases and J 2 bases, with 11 bases left between them. The CDR3 sequence is 14 residues long. Germline V gene sequence: CDR1 MDHEN, CDR2 SYDVKM.

The chain is built from TRBV27 and TRBJ2-1, with D perhaps TRBD1 (5 bases). Germline lookup yields CDR1 MNHEY and CDR2 SMNVEV (reference sequence). V lost 5 bases and J 5 bases, leaving 16 bases between the germline ends. CDR3 size: 15 residues. CDR3 sequence reads: CASSPGPPANNEQFF. The CDR3 nucleotides are TGTGCCAGCAGTCCAGGGCCCCCAGCCAACAATGAGCAGTTCTTC.

The rearrangement links TRBV5-6 to TRBJ2-2; D gene uncertain. From germline, CDR1 is SGHDT and CDR2 YYEEEE. Trimming left V 2 bases short and J 5 bases short, with 16 bases between. The CDR3 runs to 16 residues. In nucleotides, the CDR3 is TGTGCCAGCAGCTTTCGTGGGATAGGAAGAACCGGGGAGCTGTTTTTT. Amino acids: CASSFRGIGRTGELFF.

This clone occurred once. The V gene is TRBV7-2, the J gene TRBJ2-3; 7 bases map to TRBD2. The CDR3 runs to 16 residues. Trimming removed 2 bases from V and 2 bases from J; junction bases left unmatched: 7. CDR1 and CDR2 (germline): SGHTA, FQGNSA. The CDR3 spells CASSLRTGGPTDTQYF. Here the CDR3 DNA reads TGTGCCAGCAGCTTACGGACGGGAGGCCCCACAGATACGCAGTATTTT.

The chain is built from TRBV30 and TRBJ2-5, with D perhaps TRBD1 (6 bases). Germline CDR1 reads GTSNPN; CDR2 reads SVGIG (reference sequence). The CDR3 is 16 residues long. V lost 3 bases and J lost 7, with 24 bases in between. In nucleotides, the CDR3 is TGTGCCTGGAGCTTGGGCGAAAGGGGGAATCGGGCGACCCAGTACTTC. Translated: CAWSLGERGNRATQYF. Full variable domain (missing parts from reference TRBV30 and TRBJ2-5): SQTIHQWPATLVQPVGSPLSLECTVEGTSNPNLYWYRQAAGRGLQLLFYSVGIGQISSEVPQNLSASRPQDRQFILSSKKLLLSDSGFYLCAWSLGERGNRATQYFGPGTRLLVL.

The chain uses TRBV11-3 and TRBJ2-2, with TRBD2 matching over 9 bases. Germline assignment: CDR1 SGHNT and CDR2 YENEEA. The CDR3 sequence is 15 residues long. J gave up 7 bases and V 4 bases, and 7 bases lay outside the gene matches. CDR3 nucleotides: TGTGCCAGCAGCTCTAGCGGGGTTTATGTCGGGGAGCTGTTTTTT. Protein: CASSSSGVYVGELFF. The full variable domain, with the rest looked up from reference TRBV11-3 and TRBJ2-2, is EAGVVQSPRYKIIEKKQPVAFWCNPISGHNTLYWYLQNLGQGPELLIRYENEEAVDDSQLPKDRFSAERLKGVDSTLKIQPAELGDSAVYLCASSSSGVYVGELFFGEGSRLTVL.

The chain couples TRBV27 to TRBJ2-7; a possible D gene is TRBD2 (5 bases). Germline CDR1 reads MNHEY; CDR2 reads SMNVEV (reference sequence). The germline V and J ends were trimmed by 5 bases and 9 bases, with 20 bases remaining between them. The CDR3 extends over 14 amino acids. In nucleotides, the CDR3 is TGTGCCAGCAGTGGGAGCTTGGGAAGGGTAGGGCAGTACTTC. It is translated as CASSGSLGRVGQYF.

This chain links TRBV19 with TRBJ2-1; D may be TRBD2 (5 bases). CDR3 length: 16 amino acids. Germline V gene lookup returns CDR1 LNHDA and CDR2 SQIVND (reference sequence). Trimming cost V 4 bases and J 2 bases, with 15 bases left between them. CDR3 in amino acids: CASSTLAGITYNEQFF. CDR3 DNA: TGTGCCAGTAGTACCCTTGCGGGTATAACCTACAATGAGCAGTTCTTC.

This CDR3 reads CASSFDNTEAFF. CDR3 DNA sequence: TGCGCCAGCAGCTTCGATAACACTGAAGCTTTCTTT. V usage is TRBV5-1 and J usage is TRBJ1-1, with unresolved D. Germline assignment: CDR1 SGHRS and CDR2 YFSETQ. V shed 2 bases and J shed 2 bases, with 4 bases lying between them. CDR3 length: 12 residues. Looking up the rest from reference TRBV5-1 and TRBJ1-1 gives the full variable domain: KAGVTQTPRYLIKTRGQQVTLSCSPISGHRSVSWYQQTPGQGLQFLFEYFSETQRNKGNFPGRFSGRQFSNSRSEMNVSTLELGDSALYLCASSFDNTEAFFGQGTRLTVV.

V gene TRBV30 combines with J gene TRBJ1-3; D is possibly TRBD1 (5 bases). Trimming left V 4 bases short and J 3 bases short, with 7 bases between. The germline CDR1 and CDR2 sequences are GTSNPN and SVGIG (reference sequence). The CDR3 covers 12 residues. CDR3 DNA: TGTGCCTGGAAGGGGTATGGAAACACCATATATTTT. Its protein product is CAWKGYGNTIYF.

V is TRBV19 and J is TRBJ2-2; perhaps TRBD1 as D (6 bases). V lost 1 base and J lost 2, with 11 bases in between. Germline CDR1 is LNHDA and CDR2 is SQIVND (reference sequence). CDR3 length equals 16 residues. DNA of the CDR3: TGTGCCAGTAGTATAGGGCCAGGGGTAAACACCGGGGAGCTGTTTTTT. It specifies CASSIGPGVNTGELFF.

V usage is TRBV5-1 and J usage is TRBJ2-3; D unclear. This CDR3 has 12 amino acids. The V end was cut by 3 bases, the J end by 2 bases, with 4 bases between. The germline V gene encodes CDR1 SGHRS and CDR2 YFSETQ. The CDR3 DNA follows: TGCGCCAGCAGCTACACCACAGATACGCAGTATTTT. It codes for CASSYTTDTQYF. The whole variable domain, filled in from reference TRBV5-1 and TRBJ2-3, reads KAGVTQTPRYLIKTRGQQVTLSCSPISGHRSVSWYQQTPGQGLQFLFEYFSETQRNKGNFPGRFSGRQFSNSRSEMNVSTLELGDSALYLCASSYTTDTQYFGPGTRLTVL.

This clone was seen just once. This chain uses TRBV30 with TRBJ2-5; 9 positions agree with TRBD2. This CDR3 spans 22 amino acids. Germline CDR1 and CDR2: GTSNPN and SVGIG (reference sequence). The trim removed 0 bases at V and 3 bases at J, leaving 26 bases unmatched. CDR3 nucleotides: TGTGCCTGGAGTGTAAGGGGTTGGTTAGGGGGAGCGCGGGAGGGCTTTGAAGAGACCCAGTACTTC. Its translation: CAWSVRGWLGGAREGFEETQYF. Variable domain in full (rest from reference TRBV30 and TRBJ2-5): SQTIHQWPATLVQPVGSPLSLECTVEGTSNPNLYWYRQAAGRGLQLLFYSVGIGQISSEVPQNLSASRPQDRQFILSSKKLLLSDSGFYLCAWSVRGWLGGAREGFEETQYFGPGTRLLVL.

This chain joins TRBV18 and TRBJ2-7; D could derive from TRBD1 or TRBD2 (5 bases each). Per the germline V gene, CDR1 is KGHSH and CDR2 is LQKENI. CDR3 length equals 15 residues. Deletions cut 2 bases from V and 4 bases from J, with 15 bases between. DNA of the CDR3: TGTGCCAGCTCACCAGAATCGGGGACGGTTTACGAGCAGTACTTC. It encodes CASSPESGTVYEQYF. Drawing the rest from reference TRBV18 and TRBJ2-7, the complete variable domain is NAGVMQNPRHLVRRRGQEARLRCSPMKGHSHVYWYRQLPEEGLKFMVYLQKENIIDESGMPKERFSAEFPKEGPSILRIQQVVRGDSAAYFCASSPESGTVYEQYFGPGTRLTVT.

This clone was seen only once. The V call is TRBV5-1, the J call TRBJ2-3, with D uncertain. Germline lookup yields CDR1 SGHRS and CDR2 YFSETQ. The CDR3 covers 16 residues. Trimming took off 2 bases at V and 2 bases at J, with 15 bases between the two ends. CDR3 sequence: CASSLSTSSSTDTQYF. DNA of the CDR3: TGCGCCAGCAGCTTAAGCACTTCGTCTTCCACAGATACGCAGTATTTT. Supplemented by reference TRBV5-1 and TRBJ2-3, the full variable domain reads KAGVTQTPRYLIKTRGQQVTLSCSPISGHRSVSWYQQTPGQGLQFLFEYFSETQRNKGNFPGRFSGRQFSNSRSEMNVSTLELGDSALYLCASSLSTSSSTDTQYFGPGTRLTVL.

J is TRBJ1-4 and V is TRBV28; 7 bases match TRBD1. This CDR3 has 17 amino acids. J was trimmed by 6 bases and V by 6 bases; bases with no gene match: 16. Germline CDR1 is MDHEN and CDR2 is SYDVKM. The CDR3 DNA reads TGTGCCAGCAGCGTCACCCGAACAGGGGCCCTAGATGAAAAACTGTTTTTT. This codes for CASSVTRTGALDEKLFF.

The chain joins TRBV2 to TRBJ1-5; TRBD1 might be the D (5 bases). CDR1 is SNHLY, CDR2 FYNNEI, per germline. This CDR3 has 16 residues. The germline V and J ends were trimmed by 6 bases and 0 bases, with 15 bases remaining between them. The CDR3 reads CASRDDSLYSNQPQHF. DNA of the CDR3: TGTGCCAGCAGGGATGACAGCCTTTATAGCAATCAGCCCCAGCATTTT.

The DNA of the CDR3 is TGCGCCAGCAGTGAGTCGGGAAGGCCCCAGCATTTT. It yields the protein CASSESGRPQHF. The V call is TRBV10-1, the J call TRBJ1-5; D gene uncertain. The V end was cut by 0 bases, the J end by 9 bases, with 6 bases between. CDR3 length: 12 residues. CDR1 WNHNN and CDR2 SYGVQD come from the germline V gene (reference sequence).

The V call is TRBV7-3, the J call TRBJ2-1; D gene ambiguous. The CDR3 is made up of 13 amino acids. CDR1 is SGHTA and CDR2 is FQGTGA in the germline V gene. Trimming took off 2 bases at V and 6 bases at J, with 8 bases between the two ends. CDR3 protein: CASSLRWGNEQFF. The CDR3 DNA follows: TGTGCCAGCAGCTTACGTTGGGGCAATGAGCAGTTCTTC.

The chain uses TRBV5-1 and TRBJ2-5; 8 nucleotides agree with TRBD1. The V gene end was trimmed by 4 bases and the J gene end by 1 base; junction bases not matched to a gene: 9. Germline CDR1 is SGHRS and CDR2 is YFSETQ. This CDR3 has 16 residues. The chain's CDR3 is CASSPFGQGFQETQYF. In nucleotides, the CDR3 is TGCGCCAGCAGCCCCTTCGGACAGGGCTTCCAAGAGACCCAGTACTTC. Using reference TRBV5-1 and TRBJ2-5 for the parts outside the CDR3, the full variable domain is KAGVTQTPRYLIKTRGQQVTLSCSPISGHRSVSWYQQTPGQGLQFLFEYFSETQRNKGNFPGRFSGRQFSNSRSEMNVSTLELGDSALYLCASSPFGQGFQETQYFGPGTRLLVL.

The chain recombines TRBV7-9 with TRBJ2-2, with D unresolved. This CDR3 has 11 amino acids. With 1 base removed from V and 7 bases from J, the gap between germline ends came to 1 base. Germline assignment: CDR1 SEHNR and CDR2 FQNEAQ (reference sequence). In DNA, the CDR3 is TGTGCCAGCAGCTTAGACGGGGAGCTGTTTTTT. Encoded protein: CASSLDGELFF.

The chain joins TRBV5-4 to TRBJ1-1; D remains ambiguous. V was clipped by 2 bases and J by 5 bases, with 7 bases between them. The germline V gene encodes CDR1 SGHNT and CDR2 YYREEE (reference sequence). This CDR3 comprises 12 residues. CDR3 nucleotide sequence: TGTGCCAGCAGCTTACCCAGAACTGAAGCTTTCTTT. This gives the protein CASSLPRTEAFF.

The chain combines TRBV30 with TRBJ2-2, with 11 bases identical to TRBD2. V lost 3 bases and J lost 2; bases outside the gene matches: 2. The CDR3 is 15 residues long. CDR1 is GTSNPN and CDR2 is SVGIG in the germline V gene (reference sequence). CDR3 nucleotides: TGTGCCTGGAGGGGGACTAGCGGAAACACCGGGGAGCTGTTTTTT. Protein sequence: CAWRGTSGNTGELFF.

The J gene is TRBJ1-1, the V gene TRBV25-1, with a possible D match to TRBD1 (6 bases). The V end was cut by 4 bases, the J end by 1 base, with 16 bases between. The CDR3 totals 16 residues. Germline-derived CDR1 and CDR2 are MGHDK and SYGVNS. The CDR3 nucleotides read TGTGCCAGCAGTGGATCCTCAGGGGTTTGGAACACTGAAGCTTTCTTT. This translates into CASSGSSGVWNTEAFF.

V usage is TRBV19 and J usage is TRBJ2-3; 10 bases are shared with TRBD1. Germline V lookup: CDR1 LNHDA, CDR2 SQIVND (reference sequence). The CDR3 length is 16 residues. V was pared by 4 bases and J by 5 bases, with 9 bases of the junction left unmatched. CDR3 DNA sequence: TGTGCCAGTAGTACCTCGAGACAGGGGGCCGGAGATACGCAGTATTTT. This translates into CASSTSRQGAGDTQYF. Together with reference TRBV19 and TRBJ2-3, the CDR3 gives the full variable domain: DGGITQSPKYLFRKEGQNVTLSCEQNLNHDAMYWYRQDPGQGLRLIYYSQIVNDFQKGDIAEGYSVSREKKESFPLTVTSAQKNPTAFYLCASSTSRQGAGDTQYFGPGTRLTVL.